This is a list of T cell receptor beta chains from one sample in a study of metastatic and nonmetastatic thyroid tumors. MiXCR reprocessed the PCR reads for TCRdb. The repertoire holds tens of thousands of clones, more than 10% seen once, with roughly a sixth in the top ten. Sequenced: blood. These receptor sequences come from a female donor with papillary thyroid cancer or a benign thyroid nodule (not recorded which). Some clones in this sample may be carry-over from other donors' samples. Both conserved end residues are part of each CDR3. D genes are given only for firm matches. Clone size, where shown, is once, few, many, or a class for clones that have expanded.

CDR3 DNA: TGCAGTGCTCTCCTCCGGGGACAGGGGGACACTGAAGCTTTCTTT
CDR3 protein: CSALLRGQGDTEAFF
V gene: TRBV20-1
D gene: TRBD1
clone size: NA
J gene: TRBJ1-1

CDR3 DNA: TGTGCCAGCAGTTTCGGGACGGAGGGTTACGAGCAGTACTTC
CDR3 protein: CASSFGTEGYEQYF
V gene: TRBV6-5
D gene: NA
clone size: few
J gene: TRBJ2-7

CDR3 DNA: TGTGCCAGCAGTGTCAGCGGGAGGTCCCTCTACGAGCAGTACTTC
CDR3 protein: CASSVSGRSLYEQYF
V gene: TRBV28
D gene: TRBD2
clone size: many
J gene: TRBJ2-7

CDR3 DNA: TGTGCCAGCAGCCGACTCTCTGGAAACACCATATATTTT
CDR3 protein: CASSRLSGNTIYF
V gene: TRBV12-3/TRBV12-4
D gene: NA
clone size: many
J gene: TRBJ1-3

CDR3 DNA: TGCAGCGTTGTGGGGGCAGGGATGACTAATGAAAAACTGTTTTTT
CDR3 protein: CSVVGAGMTNEKLFF
V gene: TRBV29-1
D gene: NA
clone size: many
J gene: TRBJ1-4

CDR3 DNA: TGTGCCACCAGGGTGGACACCGGGGAGCTGTTTTTT
CDR3 protein: CATRVDTGELFF
V gene: TRBV24-1
D gene: NA
clone size: many
J gene: TRBJ2-2

CDR3 DNA: TGTGCCAGCAGACCCACAGGGGGCGCGTGGCCTGAAGCTTTCTTT
CDR3 protein: CASRPTGGAWPEAFF
V gene: TRBV12-3/TRBV12-4
D gene: TRBD1
clone size: many
J gene: TRBJ1-1

CDR3 DNA: TGTGCCAGCAGCCCACGGCGGGCAGGGGGCTATACCTATGGCTACACCTTC
CDR3 protein: CASSPRRAGGYTYGYTF
V gene: TRBV9
D gene: TRBD1
clone size: many
J gene: TRBJ1-2

CDR3 DNA: TGCGCCAGCCGACAGTTCGCGAACACCGGGGAGCTGTTTTTT
CDR3 protein: CASRQFANTGELFF
V gene: TRBV10-2
D gene: NA
clone size: many
J gene: TRBJ2-2

CDR3 DNA: TGTGCCATCAGCCAACAGGGTTTCAATCAGCCCCAGCATTTT
CDR3 protein: CAISQQGFNQPQHF
V gene: TRBV7-9
D gene: NA
clone size: many
J gene: TRBJ1-5

CDR3 DNA: TGTGCCAGCAGTTTACAGGGACAGGGATGGGGTGACTATGGCTACACCTTC
CDR3 protein: CASSLQGQGWGDYGYTF
V gene: TRBV28
D gene: TRBD1
clone size: many
J gene: TRBJ1-2

CDR3 DNA: TGTGCCAGCAGCTCGAACCACCACGAGCAGTACTTC
CDR3 protein: CASSSNHHEQYF
V gene: TRBV11-2
D gene: NA
clone size: medium-sized
J gene: TRBJ2-7

CDR3 DNA: TGTGCCAGCAGTTTAAGTGGGGCTCTTAATAACTATGGCTACACCTTC
CDR3 protein: CASSLSGALNNYGYTF
V gene: TRBV28
D gene: NA
clone size: NA
J gene: TRBJ1-2

CDR3 DNA: TGTGCCAGCAGCTCCGCTGGGGTACCTGGGGCCAACGTCCTGACTTTC
CDR3 protein: CASSSAGVPGANVLTF
V gene: TRBV6-1
D gene: NA
clone size: medium-sized
J gene: TRBJ2-6

CDR3 DNA: TGTGCCAGCGGCCCCCTGGGGAGTCCTTCCTACGAGCAGTACTTC
CDR3 protein: CASGPLGSPSYEQYF
V gene: TRBV27
D gene: NA
clone size: few
J gene: TRBJ2-7

CDR3 DNA: TGTGCCAGCAGTAGTATACCCACTGAAGCTTTCTTT
CDR3 protein: CASSSIPTEAFF
V gene: TRBV12-3/TRBV12-4
D gene: NA
clone size: many
J gene: TRBJ1-1

CDR3 DNA: TGTGCCAGTAGTAGAGCGGGAGCTTACGAGCAGTACTTC
CDR3 protein: CASSRAGAYEQYF
V gene: TRBV19
D gene: TRBD2
clone size: many
J gene: TRBJ2-7

CDR3 DNA: TGTGCCAGCAGGTCACAGGGGGCTTGGGCCCGTGGCTACACCTTC
CDR3 protein: CASRSQGAWARGYTF
V gene: TRBV28
D gene: TRBD1
clone size: NA
J gene: TRBJ1-2

CDR3 DNA: TGCAGCGCTTTGGGGGTTTCCTCGAACACCATATATTTT
CDR3 protein: CSALGVSSNTIYF
V gene: TRBV29-1
D gene: NA
clone size: many
J gene: TRBJ1-3

CDR3 DNA: TGTGCCTGGGACAGCCGGAACACCGGGGAGCTGTTTTTT
CDR3 protein: CAWDSRNTGELFF
V gene: TRBV30
D gene: NA
clone size: many
J gene: TRBJ2-2

CDR3 DNA: TGTGCCAGCAGTGAAGGGGGAGTTCCGTCAGATACGCAGTATTTT
CDR3 protein: CASSEGGVPSDTQYF
V gene: TRBV6-1
D gene: NA
clone size: few
J gene: TRBJ2-3

CDR3 DNA: TGCGCCAGCAGCCAACAGGGCTCCGGGGAGCTGTTTTTT
CDR3 protein: CASSQQGSGELFF
V gene: TRBV10-1
D gene: NA
clone size: many
J gene: TRBJ2-2

CDR3 DNA: TGTGCCAGCAGTGAAAACTTACAGGACAGAGATAACTATGGCTACACCTTC
CDR3 protein: CASSENLQDRDNYGYTF
V gene: TRBV25-1
D gene: NA
clone size: many
J gene: TRBJ1-2

CDR3 DNA: TGTGCCAGCAGCTTCGACAACTACGAGCAGTACTTC
CDR3 protein: CASSFDNYEQYF
V gene: TRBV11-3
D gene: NA
clone size: many
J gene: TRBJ2-7

CDR3 DNA: TGCGCCAGCAGCCCTGGACTAGCGGGTTTAGGAGGCGAGCAGTACTTC
CDR3 protein: CASSPGLAGLGGEQYF
V gene: TRBV5-1
D gene: TRBD2
clone size: NA
J gene: TRBJ2-7

CDR3 DNA: TGTGCCAGCAGCGTCGATAATTCACCCCTCCACTTT
CDR3 protein: CASSVDNSPLHF
V gene: TRBV9
D gene: NA
clone size: NA
J gene: TRBJ1-6

CDR3 DNA: TGTGCCAGCATTTATGGGACGGATAAAAACATTCAGTACTTC
CDR3 protein: CASIYGTDKNIQYF
V gene: TRBV6-2/TRBV6-3
D gene: NA
clone size: few
J gene: TRBJ2-4

CDR3 DNA: TGTGCCAGCAGATTGGGACAGCGGTTTCGCTACACCTTC
CDR3 protein: CASRLGQRFRYTF
V gene: TRBV27
D gene: TRBD1
clone size: NA
J gene: TRBJ1-2

CDR3 DNA: TGTGCCAGCAGTTACGGGTTCGCTAACTATGGCTACACCTTC
CDR3 protein: CASSYGFANYGYTF
V gene: TRBV6-2/TRBV6-3
D gene: NA
clone size: few
J gene: TRBJ1-2

CDR3 DNA: TGTGCCAGTAGTATTCTGGGTCTGAATGAGCAGTTCTTC
CDR3 protein: CASSILGLNEQFF
V gene: TRBV19
D gene: NA
clone size: many
J gene: TRBJ2-1

CDR3 DNA: TGCAGCGGCAGGGGTTTGGGAACTGAAGCTTTCTTT
CDR3 protein: CSGRGLGTEAFF
V gene: TRBV29-1
D gene: NA
clone size: many
J gene: TRBJ1-1

CDR3 DNA: TGTGCCAGCTACGAGACAGGGTATAGCACCGGGGAGCTGTTTTTT
CDR3 protein: CASYETGYSTGELFF
V gene: TRBV6-1
D gene: TRBD1
clone size: few
J gene: TRBJ2-2

CDR3 DNA: TGTGCCAGCAGTTTAAACGGTCCGAACACCGGGGAGCTGTTTTTT
CDR3 protein: CASSLNGPNTGELFF
V gene: TRBV12-3/TRBV12-4
D gene: NA
clone size: many
J gene: TRBJ2-2

CDR3 DNA: TGTGCCAGCAGCTTGGTGGGTAGAGTGGACTATGGCTACACCTTC
CDR3 protein: CASSLVGRVDYGYTF
V gene: TRBV5-5
D gene: NA
clone size: many
J gene: TRBJ1-2

CDR3 DNA: TGTGCCAGCAGAGGACAGGAAACTAGCACAGATACGCAGTATTTT
CDR3 protein: CASRGQETSTDTQYF
V gene: TRBV2
D gene: TRBD1
clone size: NA
J gene: TRBJ2-3

CDR3 DNA: TGCAGTGCTAGCCACACTGAAGCTTTCTTT
CDR3 protein: CSASHTEAFF
V gene: TRBV20-1
D gene: NA
clone size: many
J gene: TRBJ1-1

CDR3 DNA: TGTGCCAGCAGCTTAGATCTGGTAGAAGCTTTCTTT
CDR3 protein: CASSLDLVEAFF
V gene: TRBV7-9
D gene: NA
clone size: many
J gene: TRBJ1-1

CDR3 DNA: TGTGCCACCAGTGATTGGGGGCTTGGGGAAGCTTTCTTT
CDR3 protein: CATSDWGLGEAFF
V gene: TRBV24-1
D gene: NA
clone size: NA
J gene: TRBJ1-1